These 5 T cell receptor beta chains were all obtained from the same sample, sequenced in a study of T-cell reconstitution after alpha-beta-depleted transplantation in children. Preparation of the TCRbeta library used unique molecular identifiers. In TCRdb, the PCR reads were re-called with MiXCR into one record per CDR3 protein. The table records about half a million distinct CDR3 sequences, around 13% of them present only once. Sequences were derived from PBMCs from the stem cell graft donor, sampled from the stem cell graft. The receptors here all came from a human donor who donated a stem cell graft to a child with combined immunodeficiency.

This clonotype turned up a few times. At one of its ends the junction is not consistent with the germline gene, which may arise from a read error. The chain has TRBV7-7 and TRBJ2-5, with a weak D call TRBD1 (5 bases). Germline CDR1 is SSHAT and CDR2 is FNYEAQ (reference sequence). The CDR3 totals 14 residues. In DNA form, the CDR3 reads TGTGCTAGCAGCTTAGGACAAGATCAAGAGACCCAGTACTTC. Translated: CASSLGQDQETQYF.

This clonotype was recorded many times. This chain joins TRBV5-1 and TRBJ2-5; D not resolved. Germline lookup yields CDR1 SGHRS and CDR2 YFSETQ. Trimming removed 0 bases from V and 3 bases from J, with 6 bases in between. The CDR3 length is 13 residues. This chain's CDR3 is CASSLAAEETQYF. The CDR3 region has the DNA TGCGCCAGCAGCTTGGCGGCAGAAGAGACCCAGTACTTC.

V is TRBV20-1 and J is TRBJ2-1; a possible D gene is TRBD2 (5 bases). The length of the CDR3 is 13 residues. The V end was cut by 1 base, the J end by 7 bases, with 11 bases between. Germline V lookup: CDR1 DFQATT, CDR2 SNEGSKA (reference sequence). CDR3 DNA sequence: TGCAGTGCTAGAGCCGGGGTAGGAAATGAGCAGTTCTTC. It translates to CSARAGVGNEQFF.

The V gene is TRBV7-8, the J gene TRBJ2-1; 12 bases line up with TRBD2. Germline V gives CDR1 SGHVS, CDR2 FQNEAQ. The V gene end was trimmed by 5 bases and the J gene end by 9 bases; junction bases not matched to a gene: 8. The CDR3 covers 15 residues. The chain's CDR3 is CASSRTSGTLGEQFF. In DNA form, the CDR3 reads TGTGCCAGCAGCAGGACTAGCGGGACTTTGGGTGAGCAGTTCTTC.

This clonotype was recorded at least ten times. This chain uses TRBV20-1 with TRBJ1-4; D not resolved. V shed 5 bases and J shed 7 bases, with 8 bases lying between them. This CDR3 has 11 residues. The V gene's germline CDR1 is DFQATT and CDR2 SNEGSKA (reference sequence). CDR3 bases: TGCAGTGCTCCGACCCGTGAAAAACTGTTTTTT. Its translation is CSAPTREKLFF.